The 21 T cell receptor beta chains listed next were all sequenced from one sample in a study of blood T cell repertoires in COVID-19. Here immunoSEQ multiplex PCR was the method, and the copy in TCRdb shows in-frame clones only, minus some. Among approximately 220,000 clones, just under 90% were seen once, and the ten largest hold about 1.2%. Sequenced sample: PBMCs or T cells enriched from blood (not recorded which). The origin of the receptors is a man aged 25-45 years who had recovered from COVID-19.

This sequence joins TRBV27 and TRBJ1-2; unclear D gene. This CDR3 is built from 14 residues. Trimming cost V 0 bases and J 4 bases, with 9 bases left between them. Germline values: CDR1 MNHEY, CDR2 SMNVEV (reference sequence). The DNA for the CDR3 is TGTGCCAGCAGTTTATCTTTCAGGTCCTATGGCTACACCTTC. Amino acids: CASSLSFRSYGYTF.

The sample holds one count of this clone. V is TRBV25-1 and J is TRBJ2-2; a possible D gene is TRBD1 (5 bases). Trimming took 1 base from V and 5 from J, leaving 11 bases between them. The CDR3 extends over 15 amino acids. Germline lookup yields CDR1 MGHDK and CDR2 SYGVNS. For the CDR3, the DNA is TGTGCCAGCAGTGAATTCACAGGTTCTACCGGGGAGCTGTTTTTT. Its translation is CASSEFTGSTGELFF. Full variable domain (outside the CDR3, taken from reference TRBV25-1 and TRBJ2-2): EADIYQTPRYLVIGTGKKITLECSQTMGHDKMYWYQQDPGMELHLIHYSYGVNSTEKGDLSSESTVSRIRTEHFPLTLESARPSHTSQYLCASSEFTGSTGELFFGEGSRLTVL.

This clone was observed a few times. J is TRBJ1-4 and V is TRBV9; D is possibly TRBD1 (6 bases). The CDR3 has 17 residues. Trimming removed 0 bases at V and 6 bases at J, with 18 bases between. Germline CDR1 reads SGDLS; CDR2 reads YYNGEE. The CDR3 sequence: CASSVGPPGGGHEKLFF. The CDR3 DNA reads TGTGCCAGCAGCGTAGGTCCTCCGGGAGGGGGGCATGAAAAACTGTTTTTT.

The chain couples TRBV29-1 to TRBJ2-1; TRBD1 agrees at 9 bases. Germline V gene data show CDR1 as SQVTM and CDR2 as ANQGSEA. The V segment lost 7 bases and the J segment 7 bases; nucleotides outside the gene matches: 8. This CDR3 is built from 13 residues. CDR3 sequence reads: CSAVGQGWNEQFF. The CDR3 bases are TGCAGCGCAGTCGGACAGGGGTGGAATGAGCAGTTCTTC.

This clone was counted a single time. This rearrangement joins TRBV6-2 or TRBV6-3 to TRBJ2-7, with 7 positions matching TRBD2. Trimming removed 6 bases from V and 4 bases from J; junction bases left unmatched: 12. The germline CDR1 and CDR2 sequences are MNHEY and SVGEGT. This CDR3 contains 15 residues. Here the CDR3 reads CASSPRTSVPYEQYF. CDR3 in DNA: TGTGCCAGCAGCCCTCGCACTAGCGTACCTTACGAGCAGTACTTC.

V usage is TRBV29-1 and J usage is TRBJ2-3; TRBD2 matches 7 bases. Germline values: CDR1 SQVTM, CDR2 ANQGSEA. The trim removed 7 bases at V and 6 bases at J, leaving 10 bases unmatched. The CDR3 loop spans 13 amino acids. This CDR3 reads CSARTRGGDTQYF. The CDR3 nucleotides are TGCAGCGCCCGGACTAGAGGAGGGGATACGCAGTATTTT.

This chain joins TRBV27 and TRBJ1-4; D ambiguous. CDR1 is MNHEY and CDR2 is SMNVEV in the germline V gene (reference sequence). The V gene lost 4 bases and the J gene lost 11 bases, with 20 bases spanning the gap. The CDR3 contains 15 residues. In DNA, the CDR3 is TGTGCCAGCAGTTCGGAGGGTTTAGGAAATGGGAAACTGTTTTTT. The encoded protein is CASSSEGLGNGKLFF.

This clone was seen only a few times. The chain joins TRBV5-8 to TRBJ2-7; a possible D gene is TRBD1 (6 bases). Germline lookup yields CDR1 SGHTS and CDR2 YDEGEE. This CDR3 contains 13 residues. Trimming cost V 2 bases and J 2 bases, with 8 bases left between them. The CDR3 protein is CASSFGQTYEQYF. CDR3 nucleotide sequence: TGTGCCAGCAGCTTTGGACAGACCTACGAGCAGTACTTC.

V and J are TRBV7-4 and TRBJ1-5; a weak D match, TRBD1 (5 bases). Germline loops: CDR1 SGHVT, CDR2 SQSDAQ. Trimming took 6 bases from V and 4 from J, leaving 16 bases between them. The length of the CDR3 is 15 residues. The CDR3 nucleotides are TGTGCCAGCAGGGCAGGGCTATCTTCTAATCAGCCCCAGCATTTT. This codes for CASRAGLSSNQPQHF.

The CDR3 DNA is TGTGCCAGCAGTGACTGGACAGGGGAAGACACCACTTTTGACAATGAGCAGTTCTTC. It yields the protein CASSDWTGEDTTFDNEQFF. The rearrangement uses TRBV28 and TRBJ2-1; 9 bases fit TRBD1. CDR3 length: 19 residues. V shed 5 bases, J shed 5 bases, and the junction held 19 bases outside the gene matches. Germline CDR1 MDHEN, CDR2 SYDVKM.

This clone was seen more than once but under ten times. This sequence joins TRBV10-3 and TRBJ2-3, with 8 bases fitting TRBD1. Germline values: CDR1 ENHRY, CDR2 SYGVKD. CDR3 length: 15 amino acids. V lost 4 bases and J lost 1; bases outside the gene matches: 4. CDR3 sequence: CAISGTGGGTDTQYF. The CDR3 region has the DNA TGTGCCATCAGTGGAACAGGGGGTGGCACAGATACGCAGTATTTT.

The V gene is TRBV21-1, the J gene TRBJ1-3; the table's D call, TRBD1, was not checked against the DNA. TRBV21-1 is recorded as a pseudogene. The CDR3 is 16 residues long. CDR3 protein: CASSKFGDREGNTIYF. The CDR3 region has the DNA TGTGCCAGCAGCAAATTTGGGGACAGGGAAGGAAACACCATATATTTT.

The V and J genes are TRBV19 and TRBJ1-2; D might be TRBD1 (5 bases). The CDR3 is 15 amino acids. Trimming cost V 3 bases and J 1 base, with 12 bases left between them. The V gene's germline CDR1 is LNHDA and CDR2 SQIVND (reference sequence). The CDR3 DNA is TGTGCCAGTAGTATCGCGACAGCACTTAACTATGGCTACACCTTC. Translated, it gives CASSIATALNYGYTF.

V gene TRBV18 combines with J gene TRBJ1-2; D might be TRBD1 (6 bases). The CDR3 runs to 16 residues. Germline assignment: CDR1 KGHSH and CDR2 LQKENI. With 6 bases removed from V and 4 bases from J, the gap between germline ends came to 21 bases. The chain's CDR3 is CASSPSQGRRPYGYTF. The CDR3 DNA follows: TGTGCCAGCTCCCCATCACAGGGAAGGAGGCCCTATGGCTACACCTTC.

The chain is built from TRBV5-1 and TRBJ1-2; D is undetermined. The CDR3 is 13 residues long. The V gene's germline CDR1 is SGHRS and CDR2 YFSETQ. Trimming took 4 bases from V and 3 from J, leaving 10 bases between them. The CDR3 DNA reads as TGCGCCAGCAGCCAGGACGGGGACTATGGCTACACCTTC. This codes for CASSQDGDYGYTF.

This CDR3 is CASSFSSGGTDTQYF. In nucleotides, the CDR3 is TGTGCCAGCAGCTTTTCTAGCGGGGGCACAGATACGCAGTATTTT. The chain has TRBV7-9 and TRBJ2-3; 9 bases fit TRBD2. V gave up 3 bases and J gave up 1 base; unmatched junction bases: 2. There are 15 residues in the CDR3. Germline V CDR1 and CDR2: SEHNR, FQNEAQ (reference sequence).

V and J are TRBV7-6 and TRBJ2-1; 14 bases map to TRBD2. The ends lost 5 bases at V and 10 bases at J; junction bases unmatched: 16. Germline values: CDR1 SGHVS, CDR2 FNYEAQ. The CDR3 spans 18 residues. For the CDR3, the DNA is TGTGCCAGCAGCACACAGCCACCGACTAGCGGGAGGGCCATCGAGCAGTTCTTC. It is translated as CASSTQPPTSGRAIEQFF.

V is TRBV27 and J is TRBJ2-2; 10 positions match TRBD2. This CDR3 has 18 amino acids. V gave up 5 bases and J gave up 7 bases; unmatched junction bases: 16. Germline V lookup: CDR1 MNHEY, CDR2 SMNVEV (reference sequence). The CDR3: CASSQTISAGGLSGELFF. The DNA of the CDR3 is TGTGCCAGCAGTCAAACGATCTCAGCGGGGGGGCTTAGCGGGGAGCTGTTTTTT.

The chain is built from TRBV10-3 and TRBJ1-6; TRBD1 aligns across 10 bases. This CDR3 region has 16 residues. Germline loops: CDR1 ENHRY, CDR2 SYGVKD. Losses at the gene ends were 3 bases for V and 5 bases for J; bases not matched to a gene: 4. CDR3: CAISDSGQGNNSPLHF. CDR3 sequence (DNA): TGTGCCATCAGTGACTCGGGACAGGGGAATAATTCACCCCTCCACTTT.

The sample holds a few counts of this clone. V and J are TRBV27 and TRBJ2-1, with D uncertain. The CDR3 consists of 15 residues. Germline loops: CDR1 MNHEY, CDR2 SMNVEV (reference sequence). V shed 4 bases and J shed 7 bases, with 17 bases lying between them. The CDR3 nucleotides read TGTGCCAGCAGTTCTTCCCGCCCGAGTTGGAATGAGCAGTTCTTC. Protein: CASSSSRPSWNEQFF.

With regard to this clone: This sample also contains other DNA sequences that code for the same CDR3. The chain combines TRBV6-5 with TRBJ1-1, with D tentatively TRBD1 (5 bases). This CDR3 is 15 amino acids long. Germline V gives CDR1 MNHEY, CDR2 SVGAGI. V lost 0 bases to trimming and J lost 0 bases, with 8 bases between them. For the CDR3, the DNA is TGTGCCAGCAGTTACTCGGGGGGTATGAACACTGAAGCTTTCTTT. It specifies CASSYSGGMNTEAFF.